Shown below are 24 T cell receptor beta chains from a single sample sequenced in a study of T cell responses to AZD1222 COVID-19 vaccine. The repertoire was sequenced with immunoSEQ multiplex PCR; TCRdb's copy has only in-frame clones and lacks some. Seen here are about 120,000 clones, roughly 88% observed once, and the top ten hold approximately 5.9%. The sequenced sample was peripheral blood, obtained on day 0 of AZD1222 vaccination. The receptors were gathered from an adult in good health.

The V gene is TRBV28, the J gene TRBJ1-5; D remains unclear. Trimming took off 5 bases at V and 7 bases at J, with 15 bases between the two ends. CDR3 length: 14 residues. Germline V lookup: CDR1 MDHEN, CDR2 SYDVKM. For the CDR3, the DNA is TGTGCCAGCAGTAGGGAGGCCCGGCGCCAGCCCCAGCATTTT. Protein: CASSREARRQPQHF.

This clone was seen more than once but under ten times. This sequence joins TRBV18 and TRBJ1-5; a possible D gene is TRBD1 (5 bases). The CDR3 sequence is 13 residues long. Germline lookup yields CDR1 KGHSH and CDR2 LQKENI. Trimming cost V 6 bases and J 6 bases, with 12 bases left between them. CDR3 sequence (DNA): TGTGCCAGCTCTGGGTTAAGGGGTCAGCCCCAGCATTTT. This encodes CASSGLRGQPQHF.

V usage is TRBV11-3 and J usage is TRBJ2-1; the match to TRBD1 covers 7 bases. From germline, CDR1 is SGHNT and CDR2 YENEEA. CDR3 length: 15 residues. J gave up 5 bases and V 1 base, and 5 bases lay outside the gene matches. The CDR3 spells CASSLVGTAHNEQFF. CDR3 sequence (DNA): TGTGCCAGCAGCTTAGTTGGGACAGCCCACAATGAGCAGTTCTTC.

V usage is TRBV27 and J usage is TRBJ1-5, with a weak D call TRBD1 (5 bases). CDR3 size: 16 residues. Germline-derived CDR1 and CDR2 are MNHEY and SMNVEV (reference sequence). With 6 bases removed from V and 2 bases from J, the gap between germline ends came to 17 bases. CDR3 protein: CASSPSLGGRNQPQHF. The DNA for the CDR3 is TGTGCCAGCAGCCCTTCCTTGGGGGGACGCAATCAGCCCCAGCATTTT.

This chain joins TRBV10-3 and TRBJ2-7, with TRBD2 identical over 10 bases. The CDR3 spans 15 residues. Per the germline V gene, CDR1 is ENHRY and CDR2 is SYGVKD. The ends lost 10 bases at V and 0 bases at J; junction bases unmatched: 9. As DNA, the CDR3 is TGTGCCACCCTCGTTAGCGGGGGGTACTCCTACGAGCAGTACTTC. Amino acid sequence: CATLVSGGYSYEQYF.

The chain couples TRBV10-3 to TRBJ1-2; D unclear. Trimming removed 4 bases at V and 8 bases at J, with 14 bases between. CDR3 length: 13 amino acids. CDR1 and CDR2 (germline): ENHRY, SYGVKD. This chain's CDR3 is CAISGAGLEGYTF. DNA for the CDR3: TGTGCCATCAGTGGGGCCGGGTTGGAAGGCTACACCTTC.

The chain uses TRBV10-3 and TRBJ2-7; 7 nucleotides line up with TRBD1. V dropped 7 bases and J dropped 7; count of bases not matched to a gene: 16. The CDR3 has 15 amino acids. Per germline, CDR1 ENHRY and CDR2 SYGVKD. CDR3 in amino acids: CAITPLGGALEEQYF. The CDR3 DNA sequence: TGTGCCATCACGCCCTTAGGGGGCGCCCTGGAAGAGCAGTACTTC.

This clone was seen a few times. The chain recombines TRBV6-6 with TRBJ1-1; maybe TRBD1 (6 bases). CDR1 and CDR2 (germline): MNHNY, SVGAGI (reference sequence). CDR3 size: 14 residues. V was trimmed by 7 bases and J by 2 bases, leaving 14 bases between them. The CDR3 here is CASTPGTTNTEAFF. DNA for the CDR3: TGTGCCAGCACTCCCGGGACAACCAACACTGAAGCTTTCTTT.

The J gene is TRBJ1-6, the V gene TRBV5-1; no clear D. The CDR3 is made up of 13 amino acids. Trimming cost V 4 bases and J 10 bases, with 12 bases left between them. Germline CDR1 SGHRS, CDR2 YFSETQ. In DNA, the CDR3 is TGCGCCAGCAGCCCGGGCGTCACATCACCCCTCCACTTT. This translates into CASSPGVTSPLHF.

In this sample, this clone turned up once. The genes are TRBV3-1 (or the pseudogene TRBV3-2) and TRBJ1-2; no firm D call. This CDR3 comprises 14 residues. From germline, CDR1 is LGHDT and CDR2 YNNKEL (reference sequence). V was clipped by 2 bases and J by 5 bases, with 12 bases between them. CDR3 loop: CASSQTRATYGYTF. For the CDR3, the DNA is TGTGCCAGCAGCCAAACAAGGGCGACTTATGGCTACACCTTC.

The chain is built from TRBV7-9 and TRBJ1-3; the D is unclear. The CDR3 covers 14 residues. The germline CDR1 and CDR2 sequences are SEHNR and FQNEAQ (reference sequence). Deletions cut 5 bases from V and 4 bases from J, with 12 bases between. CDR3 protein: CASSVKIGGNTIYF. CDR3 nucleotide sequence: TGTGCCAGCAGCGTAAAAATAGGGGGAAACACCATATATTTT. The full variable domain, with the rest looked up from reference TRBV7-9 and TRBJ1-3, is DTGVSQNPRHKITKRGQNVTFRCDPISEHNRLYWYRQTLGQGPEFLTYFQNEAQLEKSRLLSDRFSAERPKGSFSTLEIQRTEQGDSAMYLCASSVKIGGNTIYFGEGSWLTVV.

This chain connects TRBV11-1 to TRBJ1-1, with unresolved D. The V end was cut by 1 base, the J end by 2 bases, with 8 bases between. This CDR3 spans 14 amino acids. Germline V gene lookup returns CDR1 SGHAT and CDR2 FQDESV (reference sequence). The CDR3 spells CASSLEQSNTEAFF. The CDR3 bases are TGTGCCAGCAGCTTAGAACAGAGTAACACTGAAGCTTTCTTT.

The chain combines TRBV2 with TRBJ2-5; weak D call: TRBD2 (7 bases). Trimming pared 6 bases from V and 4 bases from J, leaving 12 bases between. The CDR3 is 13 residues long. The germline gives CDR1 SNHLY, CDR2 FYNNEI. CDR3 region: CASRGGVGETQYF. CDR3 DNA: TGTGCCAGCAGAGGGGGGGTTGGAGAGACCCAGTACTTC.

V is TRBV5-4 and J is TRBJ2-5; no firm D call. Germline V gene sequence: CDR1 SGHNT, CDR2 YYREEE (reference sequence). The CDR3 has 14 amino acids. The germline V and J ends were trimmed by 4 bases and 2 bases, with 12 bases remaining between them. As DNA, the CDR3 is TGTGCCAGCAGCGGTGGCCTCAAACAAGAGACCCAGTACTTC. Amino acid sequence: CASSGGLKQETQYF.

This clone was counted between two and nine times. The chain has TRBV10-3 and TRBJ2-2, with D perhaps matching TRBD2 (6 bases). The CDR3 runs 15 residues. Germline V gene sequence: CDR1 ENHRY, CDR2 SYGVKD. The CDR3 reads CAVGRDFAYTGELFF. CDR3 bases: TGTGCTGTCGGGCGGGACTTCGCCTACACCGGGGAGCTGTTTTTT.

V usage is TRBV28 and J usage is TRBJ1-3, with D uncertain. V gave up 5 bases and J gave up 0 bases, with 8 bases separating them. The CDR3 covers 14 residues. Germline assignment: CDR1 MDHEN and CDR2 SYDVKM. Here the CDR3 reads CASSTEYSGNTIYF. In nucleotides, the CDR3 is TGTGCCAGCAGTACGGAATACTCTGGAAACACCATATATTTT. The full variable domain, its missing parts supplied by reference TRBV28 and TRBJ1-3, is DVKVTQSSRYLVKRTGEKVFLECVQDMDHENMFWYRQDPGLGLRLIYFSYDVKMKEKGDIPEGYSVSREKKERFSLILESASTNQTSMYLCASSTEYSGNTIYFGEGSWLTVV.

The J gene is TRBJ2-7, the V gene TRBV5-5, with 7 nucleotides matching TRBD2. CDR3 length equals 16 residues. From germline, CDR1 is SGHKS and CDR2 YYEKEE (reference sequence). V trimming: 4 bases; J trimming: 2 bases; junction bases outside the gene matches: 12. The CDR3 region has the DNA TGTGCCAGCAGCGGACTAGTCGAAGGCGATCCCTACGAGCAGTACTTC. This codes for CASSGLVEGDPYEQYF.

V gene TRBV28 combines with J gene TRBJ1-6; tentatively, D is TRBD1 (6 bases). Trimming pared 4 bases from V and 5 bases from J, leaving 9 bases between. CDR1 is MDHEN, CDR2 SYDVKM, per germline. The CDR3 is made up of 14 amino acids. The CDR3 reads CASSSGGDNSPLHF. The CDR3 coding sequence is TGTGCCAGCAGTTCGGGGGGCGATAATTCACCCCTCCACTTT. Together with reference TRBV28 and TRBJ1-6, the CDR3 gives the full variable domain: DVKVTQSSRYLVKRTGEKVFLECVQDMDHENMFWYRQDPGLGLRLIYFSYDVKMKEKGDIPEGYSVSREKKERFSLILESASTNQTSMYLCASSSGGDNSPLHFGNGTRLTVT.

This chain connects TRBV28 to TRBJ2-6; no clear D gene. There are 16 residues in the CDR3. CDR1 and CDR2 from the germline V gene are MDHEN and SYDVKM. Trimming removed 3 bases at V and 0 bases at J, with 9 bases between. CDR3 sequence reads: CASSFQAGSGANVLTF. The CDR3 region has the DNA TGTGCCAGCAGTTTTCAAGCAGGCTCTGGGGCCAACGTCCTGACTTTC.

The chain recombines TRBV18 with TRBJ2-7; D not resolved. Trimming took 6 bases from V and 4 from J, leaving 10 bases between them. The CDR3 spans 12 residues. Looked up from germline, CDR1 is KGHSH and CDR2 is LQKENI. DNA of the CDR3: TGTGCCAGCTCCCCCGCCGAGTACGAGCAGTACTTC. Its translation is CASSPAEYEQYF.

This clone has a single count. The chain couples TRBV27 to TRBJ2-5, with D unresolved. The V end lost 10 bases, the J end lost 3 bases, and 6 bases lay between the germline ends. The CDR3 is 10 residues long. Germline CDR1 is MNHEY and CDR2 is SMNVEV (reference sequence). CDR3 DNA sequence: TGTGCCACCCTCGAAGAGACCCAGTACTTC. It specifies CATLEETQYF.

The gene calls are TRBV11-2 and TRBJ2-3; D is ambiguous. Trimming took off 0 bases at V and 2 bases at J, with 9 bases between the two ends. This CDR3 has 15 amino acids. Germline V gene sequence: CDR1 SGHAT, CDR2 FQNNGV. CDR3 region: CASSLDGRITDTQYF. CDR3 coding DNA: TGTGCCAGCAGCTTAGACGGGCGAATCACAGATACGCAGTATTTT.

The chain has TRBV4-3 and TRBJ2-1; D might be TRBD1 (6 bases). The CDR3 consists of 20 residues. V lost 4 bases, J lost 5 bases, and 30 bases lay in between. Germline V gene sequence: CDR1 LGHNA, CDR2 YSLEER. CDR3 sequence (DNA): TGCGCCAGCAGCCCCATCTTGGGACACACAGGGATTGTGGAGGACAATGAGCAGTTCTTC. It translates to CASSPILGHTGIVEDNEQFF.

The chain recombines TRBV9 with TRBJ2-7, with D possibly called TRBD1 or TRBD2 (5 bases each). V gave up 0 bases and J gave up 5 bases, with 21 bases separating them. Germline V gives CDR1 SGDLS, CDR2 YYNGEE. This CDR3 is 17 amino acids long. CDR3 in amino acids: CASSVGRGAPIPHEQYF. The DNA of the CDR3 is TGTGCCAGCAGCGTAGGTAGAGGGGCCCCGATACCCCACGAGCAGTACTTC.